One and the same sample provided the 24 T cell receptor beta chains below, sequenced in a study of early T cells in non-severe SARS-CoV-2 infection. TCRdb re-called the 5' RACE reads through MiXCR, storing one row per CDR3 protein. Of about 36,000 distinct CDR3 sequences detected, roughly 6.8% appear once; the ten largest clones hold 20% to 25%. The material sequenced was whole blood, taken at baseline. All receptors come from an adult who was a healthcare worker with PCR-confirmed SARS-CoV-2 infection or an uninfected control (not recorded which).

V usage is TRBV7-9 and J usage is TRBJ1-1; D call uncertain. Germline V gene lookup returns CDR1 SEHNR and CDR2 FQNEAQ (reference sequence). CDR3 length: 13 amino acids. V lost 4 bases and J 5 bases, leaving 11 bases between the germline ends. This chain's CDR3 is CASSSSSVTEAFF. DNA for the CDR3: TGTGCCAGCAGCTCCAGCAGTGTTACTGAAGCTTTCTTT.

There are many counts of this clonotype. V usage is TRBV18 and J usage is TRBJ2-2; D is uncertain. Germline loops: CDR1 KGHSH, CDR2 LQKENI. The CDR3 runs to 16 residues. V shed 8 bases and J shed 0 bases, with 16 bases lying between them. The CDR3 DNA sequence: TGTGCCAGCCGTCCTCCGCGCAGATCGAACACCGGGGAGCTGTTTTTT. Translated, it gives CASRPPRRSNTGELFF.

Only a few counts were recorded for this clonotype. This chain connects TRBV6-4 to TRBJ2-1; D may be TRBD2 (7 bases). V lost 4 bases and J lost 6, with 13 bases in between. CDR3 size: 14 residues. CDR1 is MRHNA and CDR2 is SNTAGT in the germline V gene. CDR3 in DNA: TGTGCCAGCAGTGTCGTGGGAGGGGGCAATGAGCAGTTCTTC. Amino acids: CASSVVGGGNEQFF.

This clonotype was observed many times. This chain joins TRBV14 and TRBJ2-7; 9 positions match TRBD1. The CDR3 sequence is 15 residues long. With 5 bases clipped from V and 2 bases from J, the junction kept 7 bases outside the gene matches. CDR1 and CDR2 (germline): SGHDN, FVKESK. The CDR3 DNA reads TGTGCCAGCAGCAAAGGACAGGGGCAAACCTACGAGCAGTACTTC. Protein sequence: CASSKGQGQTYEQYF.

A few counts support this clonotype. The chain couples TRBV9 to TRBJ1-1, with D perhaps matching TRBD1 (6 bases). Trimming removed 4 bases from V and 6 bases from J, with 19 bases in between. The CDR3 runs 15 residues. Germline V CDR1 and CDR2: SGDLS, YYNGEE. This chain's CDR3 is CASSMAQGARAEAFF. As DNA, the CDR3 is TGTGCCAGCAGCATGGCACAGGGAGCGCGGGCTGAAGCTTTCTTT.

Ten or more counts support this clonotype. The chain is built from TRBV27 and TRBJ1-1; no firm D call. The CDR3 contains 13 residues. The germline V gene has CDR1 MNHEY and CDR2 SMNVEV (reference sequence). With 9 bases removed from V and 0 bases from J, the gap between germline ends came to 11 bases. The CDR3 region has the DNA TGTGCCAGTAAGTCACCCCTGAACACTGAAGCTTTCTTT. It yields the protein CASKSPLNTEAFF.

The CDR3 here is CASSQDRLRNEQFF. CDR3 DNA: TGTGCCAGCAGCCAAGATCGATTGCGTAACGAGCAGTTCTTC. The gene calls are TRBV3-1 and TRBJ2-1; D is unclear. Germline CDR1 reads LGHDT; CDR2 reads YNNKEL (reference sequence). The CDR3 has 14 amino acids. Deletions cut 0 bases from V and 10 bases from J, with 13 bases between.

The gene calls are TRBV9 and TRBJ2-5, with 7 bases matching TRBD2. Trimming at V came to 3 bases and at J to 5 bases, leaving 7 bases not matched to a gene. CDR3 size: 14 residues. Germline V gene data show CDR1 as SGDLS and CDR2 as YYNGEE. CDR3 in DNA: TGTGCCAGCAGCGCGACTAGCACGGGGGAGACCCAGTACTTC. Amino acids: CASSATSTGETQYF.

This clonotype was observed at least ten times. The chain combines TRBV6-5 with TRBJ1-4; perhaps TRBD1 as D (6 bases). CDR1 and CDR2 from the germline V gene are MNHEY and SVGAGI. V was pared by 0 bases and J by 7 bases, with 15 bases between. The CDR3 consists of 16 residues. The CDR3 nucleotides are TGTGCCAGCAGTTACTCGTGGACGGTAGGGGGTGAAAAACTGTTTTTT. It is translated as CASSYSWTVGGEKLFF.

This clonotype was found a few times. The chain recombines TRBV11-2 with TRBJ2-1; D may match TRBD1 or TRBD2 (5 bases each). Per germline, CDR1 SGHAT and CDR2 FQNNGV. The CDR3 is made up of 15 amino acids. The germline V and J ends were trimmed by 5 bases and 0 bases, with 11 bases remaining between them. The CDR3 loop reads CASSPGRFSYNEQFF. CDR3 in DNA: TGTGCCAGCAGCCCGGGACGCTTCTCCTACAATGAGCAGTTCTTC.

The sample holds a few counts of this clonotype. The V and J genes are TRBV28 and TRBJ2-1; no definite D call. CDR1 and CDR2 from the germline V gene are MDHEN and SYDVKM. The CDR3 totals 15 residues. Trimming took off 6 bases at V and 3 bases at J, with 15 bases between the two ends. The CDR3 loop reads CASSPGPADYNEQFF. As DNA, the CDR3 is TGTGCCAGCAGCCCTGGACCCGCGGACTACAATGAGCAGTTCTTC.

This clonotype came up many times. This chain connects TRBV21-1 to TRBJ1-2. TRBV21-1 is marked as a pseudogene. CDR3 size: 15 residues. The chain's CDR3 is CASSLFIPINYGYTF. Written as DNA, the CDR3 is TGTGCCAGCAGCCTTTTCATACCGATTAACTATGGCTACACCTTC.

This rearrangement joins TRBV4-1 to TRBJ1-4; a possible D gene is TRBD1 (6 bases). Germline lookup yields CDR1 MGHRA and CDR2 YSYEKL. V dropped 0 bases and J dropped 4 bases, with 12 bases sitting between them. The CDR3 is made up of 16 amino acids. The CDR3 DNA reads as TGCGCCAGCAGCCAAGAGCCCAGGGGAAGTAATGAAAAACTGTTTTTT. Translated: CASSQEPRGSNEKLFF.

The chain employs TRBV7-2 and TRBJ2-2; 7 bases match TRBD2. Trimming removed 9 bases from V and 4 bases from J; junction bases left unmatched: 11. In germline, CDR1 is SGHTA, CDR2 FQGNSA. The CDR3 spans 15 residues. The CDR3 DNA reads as TGTGCCAGAGGGAAGGCGGGAGCCCCCACCGGGGAGCTGTTTTTT. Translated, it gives CARGKAGAPTGELFF.

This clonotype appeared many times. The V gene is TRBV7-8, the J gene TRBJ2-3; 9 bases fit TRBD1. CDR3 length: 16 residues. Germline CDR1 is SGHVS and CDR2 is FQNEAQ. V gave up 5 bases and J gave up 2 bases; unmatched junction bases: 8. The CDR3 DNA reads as TGTGCCAGCAGCCCGACAGGGGGGGTTAACACAGATACGCAGTATTTT. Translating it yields CASSPTGGVNTDTQYF.

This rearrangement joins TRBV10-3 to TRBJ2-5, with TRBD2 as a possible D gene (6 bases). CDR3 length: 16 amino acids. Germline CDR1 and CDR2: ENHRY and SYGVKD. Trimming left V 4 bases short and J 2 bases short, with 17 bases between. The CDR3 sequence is CAISGERGIGQETQYF. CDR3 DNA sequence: TGTGCCATCAGTGGGGAACGCGGGATCGGACAAGAGACCCAGTACTTC.

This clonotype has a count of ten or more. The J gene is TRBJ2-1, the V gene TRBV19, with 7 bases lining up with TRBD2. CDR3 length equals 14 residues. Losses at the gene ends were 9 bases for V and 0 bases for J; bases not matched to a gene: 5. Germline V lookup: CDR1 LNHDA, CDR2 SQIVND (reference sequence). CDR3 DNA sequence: TGTGCCAGCGACAGCGGGGACTCCTACAATGAGCAGTTCTTC. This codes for CASDSGDSYNEQFF.

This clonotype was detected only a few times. CDR3 amino acids: CSARDSEGSYNEQFF. CDR3 nucleotide sequence: TGCAGTGCTAGAGATTCGGAGGGCTCCTACAATGAGCAGTTCTTC. The rearrangement links TRBV20-1 to TRBJ2-1, with D possibly TRBD2 on 6 matching bases. V was trimmed by 0 bases and J by 0 bases, leaving 9 bases between them. CDR3 length equals 15 residues. Germline CDR1 is DFQATT and CDR2 is SNEGSKA (reference sequence).

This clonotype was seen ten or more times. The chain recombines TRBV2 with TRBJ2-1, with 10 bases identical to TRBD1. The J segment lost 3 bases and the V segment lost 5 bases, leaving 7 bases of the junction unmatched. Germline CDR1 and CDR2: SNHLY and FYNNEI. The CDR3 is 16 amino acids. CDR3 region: CASSRTDRGYYNEQFF. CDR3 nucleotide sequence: TGTGCCAGCAGTAGGACGGACAGGGGGTACTACAATGAGCAGTTCTTC.

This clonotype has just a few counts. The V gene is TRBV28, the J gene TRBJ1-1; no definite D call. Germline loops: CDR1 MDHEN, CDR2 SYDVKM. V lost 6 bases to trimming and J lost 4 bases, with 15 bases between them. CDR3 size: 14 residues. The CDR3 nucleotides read TGTGCCAGCAGCACACGGGCTAAGGGCACTGAAGCTTTCTTT. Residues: CASSTRAKGTEAFF.

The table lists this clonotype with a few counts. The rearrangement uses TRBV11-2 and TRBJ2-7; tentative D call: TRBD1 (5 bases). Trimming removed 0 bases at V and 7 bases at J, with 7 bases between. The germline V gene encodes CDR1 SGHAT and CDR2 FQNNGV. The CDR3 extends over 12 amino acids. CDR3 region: CASSLDRDEQYF. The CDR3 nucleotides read TGTGCCAGCAGCTTAGACAGGGATGAGCAGTACTTC.

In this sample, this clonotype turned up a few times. The CDR3 DNA follows: TGTGCCAGCAGCTTGGCCCTCGGAGGGCGGCAAGAGACCCAGTACTTC. Residues: CASSLALGGRQETQYF. V is TRBV5-4 and J is TRBJ2-5, with a weak D call TRBD2 (6 bases). The CDR3 consists of 16 residues. Trimming took off 0 bases at V and 2 bases at J, with 14 bases between the two ends. Germline lookup yields CDR1 SGHNT and CDR2 YYREEE (reference sequence).

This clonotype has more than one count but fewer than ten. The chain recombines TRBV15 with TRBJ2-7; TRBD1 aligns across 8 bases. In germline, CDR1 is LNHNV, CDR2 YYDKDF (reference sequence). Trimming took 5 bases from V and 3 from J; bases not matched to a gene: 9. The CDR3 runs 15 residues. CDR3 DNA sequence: TGTGCCACCAGCCCCAGGACAGGGAGATTCTACGAGCAGTACTTC. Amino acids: CATSPRTGRFYEQYF.

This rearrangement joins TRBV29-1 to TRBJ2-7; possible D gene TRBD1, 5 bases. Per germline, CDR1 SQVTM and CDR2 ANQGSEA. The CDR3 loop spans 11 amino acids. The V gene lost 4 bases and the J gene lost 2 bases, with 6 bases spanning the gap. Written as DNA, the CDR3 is TGCAGCGTTGTGACAGCCTACGAGCAGTACTTC. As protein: CSVVTAYEQYF.